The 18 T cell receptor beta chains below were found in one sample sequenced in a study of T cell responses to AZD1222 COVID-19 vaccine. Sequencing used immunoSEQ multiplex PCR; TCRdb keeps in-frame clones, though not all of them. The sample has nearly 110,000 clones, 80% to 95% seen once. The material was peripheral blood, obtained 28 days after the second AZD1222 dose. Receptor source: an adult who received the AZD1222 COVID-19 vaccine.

This CDR3 reads CATSDTGGPNEKLFF. The CDR3 nucleotides read TGTGCCACCAGTGATACAGGGGGTCCCAATGAAAAACTGTTTTTT. V and J are TRBV24-1 and TRBJ1-4; 8 nucleotides match TRBD1. There are 15 residues in the CDR3. Germline assignment: CDR1 KGHDR and CDR2 SFDVKD. With 3 bases clipped from V and 5 bases from J, the junction kept 4 bases outside the gene matches.

CDR3 sequence: CASSPLEGRGGELFF. DNA of the CDR3: TGTGCCAGCAGCCCCCTTGAGGGGCGGGGCGGGGAGCTGTTTTTT. The chain is built from TRBV5-5 and TRBJ2-2; tentatively, D is TRBD2 (6 bases). Germline-derived CDR1 and CDR2 are SGHKS and YYEKEE (reference sequence). This CDR3 contains 15 residues. The V gene lost 4 bases and the J gene lost 7 bases, with 17 bases spanning the gap.

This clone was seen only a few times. The CDR3 spells CASSRDLTTEAFF. CDR3 bases: TGTGCCAGCAGCCGGGACCTTACAACGGAAGCTTTCTTT. J is TRBJ1-1 and V is TRBV11-2, with D perhaps TRBD1 (5 bases). The CDR3 totals 13 residues. V was shortened by 5 bases and J by 8 bases, with 15 bases between the two germline ends. CDR1 is SGHAT and CDR2 is FQNNGV in the germline V gene.

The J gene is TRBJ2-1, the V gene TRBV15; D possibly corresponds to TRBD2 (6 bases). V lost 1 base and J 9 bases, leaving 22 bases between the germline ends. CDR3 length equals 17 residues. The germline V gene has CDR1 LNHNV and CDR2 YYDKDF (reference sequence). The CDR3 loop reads CATSRGPLGGLGGEQFF. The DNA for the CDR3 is TGTGCCACCAGCAGAGGTCCCCTTGGAGGGCTTGGCGGTGAGCAGTTCTTC.

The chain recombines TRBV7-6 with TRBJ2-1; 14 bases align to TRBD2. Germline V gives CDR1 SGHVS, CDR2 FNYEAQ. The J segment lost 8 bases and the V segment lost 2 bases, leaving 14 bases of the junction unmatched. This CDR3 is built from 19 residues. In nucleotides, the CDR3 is TGTGCCAGCAGCTTACGGGAGACTAGCGGGAGGGCCGATGGTGATGAGCAGTTCTTC. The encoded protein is CASSLRETSGRADGDEQFF.

The CDR3 sequence: CAILAGNTIYF. Here the CDR3 DNA reads TGTGCCATCCTGGCGGGAAACACCATATATTTT. The chain couples TRBV10-3 to TRBJ1-3; no clear D. The ends were cut back, 8 bases at V and 4 bases at J, with 6 bases in the middle. Germline V lookup: CDR1 ENHRY, CDR2 SYGVKD. This CDR3 has 11 residues.

In DNA, the CDR3 is TGCAGCGTTTCAGGGAGGAACACTGAAGCTTTCTTT. It yields the protein CSVSGRNTEAFF. The chain uses TRBV29-1 and TRBJ1-1; maybe TRBD1 (5 bases). V was cut by 5 bases and J by 1 base, with 8 bases left in between. The CDR3 extends over 12 amino acids. Germline values: CDR1 SQVTM, CDR2 ANQGSEA.

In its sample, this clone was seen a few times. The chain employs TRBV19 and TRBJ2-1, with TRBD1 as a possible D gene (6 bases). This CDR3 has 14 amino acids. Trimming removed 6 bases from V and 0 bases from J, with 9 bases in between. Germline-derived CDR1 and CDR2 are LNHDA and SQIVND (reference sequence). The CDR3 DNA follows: TGTGCCAGTAGGGCCAGGGGCTCCTACAATGAGCAGTTCTTC. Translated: CASRARGSYNEQFF.

CDR3 sequence: CASSLPPNTDTQYF. CDR3 nucleotides: TGCGCCAGCAGCTTACCCCCCAACACAGATACGCAGTATTTT. This rearrangement joins TRBV5-1 to TRBJ2-3, with D uncertain. Trimming pared 2 bases from V and 2 bases from J, leaving 9 bases between. This CDR3 contains 14 residues. Germline assignment: CDR1 SGHRS and CDR2 YFSETQ.

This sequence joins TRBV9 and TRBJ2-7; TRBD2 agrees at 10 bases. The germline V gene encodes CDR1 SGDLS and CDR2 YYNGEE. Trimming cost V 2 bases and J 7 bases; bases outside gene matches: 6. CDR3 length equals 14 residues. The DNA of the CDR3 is TGTGCCAGCAGCGTTAGCGGGAGGTCGAGTGAGCAGTACTTC. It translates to CASSVSGRSSEQYF.

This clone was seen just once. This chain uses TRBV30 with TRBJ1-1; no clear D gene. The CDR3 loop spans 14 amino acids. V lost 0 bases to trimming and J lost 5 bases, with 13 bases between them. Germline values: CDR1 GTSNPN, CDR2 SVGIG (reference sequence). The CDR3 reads CAWSVPVGWTEAFF. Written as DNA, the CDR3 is TGTGCCTGGAGTGTACCAGTGGGATGGACTGAAGCTTTCTTT. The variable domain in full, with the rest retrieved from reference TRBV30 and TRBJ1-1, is SQTIHQWPATLVQPVGSPLSLECTVEGTSNPNLYWYRQAAGRGLQLLFYSVGIGQISSEVPQNLSASRPQDRQFILSSKKLLLSDSGFYLCAWSVPVGWTEAFFGQGTRLTVV.

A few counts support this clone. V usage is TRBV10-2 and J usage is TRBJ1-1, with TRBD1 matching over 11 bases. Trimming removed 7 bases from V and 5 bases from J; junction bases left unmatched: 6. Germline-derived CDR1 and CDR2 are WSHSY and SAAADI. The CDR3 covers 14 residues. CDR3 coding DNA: TGCGCCAGCACCTGGACAGGGGGCAATACTGAAGCTTTCTTT. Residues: CASTWTGGNTEAFF.

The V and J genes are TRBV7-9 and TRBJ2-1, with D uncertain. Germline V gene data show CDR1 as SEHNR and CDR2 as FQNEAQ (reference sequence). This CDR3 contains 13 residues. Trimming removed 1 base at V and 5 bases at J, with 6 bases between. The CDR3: CASSLGANNEQFF. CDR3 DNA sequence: TGTGCCAGCAGCTTAGGAGCGAACAATGAGCAGTTCTTC. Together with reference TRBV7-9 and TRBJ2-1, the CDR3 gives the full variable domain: DTGVSQNPRHKITKRGQNVTFRCDPISEHNRLYWYRQTLGQGPEFLTYFQNEAQLEKSRLLSDRFSAERPKGSFSTLEIQRTEQGDSAMYLCASSLGANNEQFFGPGTRLTVL.

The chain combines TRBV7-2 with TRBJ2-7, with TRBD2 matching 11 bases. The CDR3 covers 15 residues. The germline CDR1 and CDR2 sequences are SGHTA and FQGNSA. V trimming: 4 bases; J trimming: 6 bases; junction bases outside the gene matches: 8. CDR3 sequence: CASSSPTSGASEQYF. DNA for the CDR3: TGTGCCAGCAGCTCCCCGACTAGCGGGGCTTCCGAGCAGTACTTC.

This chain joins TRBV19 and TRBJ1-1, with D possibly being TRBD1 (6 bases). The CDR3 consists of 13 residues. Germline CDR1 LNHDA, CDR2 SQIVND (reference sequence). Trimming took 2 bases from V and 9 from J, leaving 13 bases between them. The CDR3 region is CASSIRDQGQAFF. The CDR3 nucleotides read TGTGCCAGTAGTATAAGGGACCAGGGGCAAGCTTTCTTT.

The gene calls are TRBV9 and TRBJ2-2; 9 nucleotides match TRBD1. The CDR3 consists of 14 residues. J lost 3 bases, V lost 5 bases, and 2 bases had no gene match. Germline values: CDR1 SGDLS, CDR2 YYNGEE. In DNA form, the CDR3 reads TGTGCCAGCAGAAGGACAGGGGACACCGGGGAGCTGTTTTTT. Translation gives CASRRTGDTGELFF. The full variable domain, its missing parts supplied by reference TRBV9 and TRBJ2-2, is DSGVTQTPKHLITATGQRVTLRCSPRSGDLSVYWYQQSLDQGLQFLIQYYNGEERAKGNILERFSAQQFPDLHSELNLSSLELGDSALYFCASRRTGDTGELFFGEGSRLTVL.

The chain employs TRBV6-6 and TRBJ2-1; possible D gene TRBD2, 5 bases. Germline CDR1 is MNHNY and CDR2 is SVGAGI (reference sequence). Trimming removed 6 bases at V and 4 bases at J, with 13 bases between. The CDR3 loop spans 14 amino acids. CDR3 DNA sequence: TGTGCCAGCAGCCCCGAACTAGGGTACAATGAGCAGTTCTTC. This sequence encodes CASSPELGYNEQFF.

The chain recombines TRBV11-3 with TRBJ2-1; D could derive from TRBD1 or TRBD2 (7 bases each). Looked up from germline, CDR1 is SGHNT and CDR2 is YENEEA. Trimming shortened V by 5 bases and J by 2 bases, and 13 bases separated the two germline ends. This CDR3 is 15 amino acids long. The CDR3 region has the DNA TGTGCCAGCAGCCAGGGGGGGGGTACCTACAATGAGCAGTTCTTC. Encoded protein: CASSQGGGTYNEQFF.